This is a list of T cell receptor beta chains from one sample in a study of T-cell reconstitution after alpha-beta-depleted transplantation in children. TCRdb passed the PCR reads through MiXCR, listing each CDR3 protein once. The data contain 450,000 to 550,000 distinct CDR3 sequences, around 10% of them singletons. The sequencing here drew on PBMCs, mostly from graft donor cells, taken 180 days after TCRalphabeta/CD19-depleted stem cell transplant. The receptors were sampled from a female patient aged 2 to 10 who had a stem cell transplant for aplastic anemia, so the T cells may come from the graft donor. The CDR3 runs from the conserved cysteine through the conserved F or W. The order of the fields is clone size, V gene, J gene, CDR3 protein. The size entry is marked missing in some rows and otherwise reads once, few, many or a size class.

size: few
V: TRBV29-1
J: TRBJ1-2
CDR3: CSVVRVQRLRDYGYTF

size: -
V: TRBV9
J: TRBJ2-3
CDR3: CASSVSTTDTQYF

size: few
V: TRBV20-1
J: TRBJ2-2
CDR3: CSARAGENTGELFF

size: once
V: TRBV7-7
J: TRBJ2-5
CDR3: CASSPNIRQGRQETQYF

size: many
V: TRBV15
J: TRBJ2-7
CDR3: CATSRQGPYEQYF

size: many
V: TRBV28
J: TRBJ1-1
CDR3: CASSPNGLNTEAFF

size: few
V: TRBV12-3/TRBV12-4
J: TRBJ2-1
CDR3: CASSLSGGQGNEQFF

size: few
V: TRBV4-3
J: TRBJ2-2
CDR3: CASSHLGAGDTGELFF

size: -
V: TRBV7-9
J: TRBJ2-3
CDR3: CASSLVDGMDSTDTQYF

size: -
V: TRBV29-1
J: TRBJ1-5
CDR3: CSVSDSNQPQHF

size: few
V: TRBV11-2
J: TRBJ2-3
CDR3: CASSPLQLAGGPTDTQYF

size: few
V: TRBV12-3/TRBV12-4
J: TRBJ1-4
CDR3: CASSYHEKLFF

size: few
V: TRBV6-1
J: TRBJ1-5
CDR3: CARVGNQPQHF

size: -
V: TRBV20-1
J: TRBJ2-7
CDR3: CSAYSYDEQYF

size: many
V: TRBV5-6
J: TRBJ2-7
CDR3: CASSSLRIGAALTYEQYF

size: few
V: TRBV5-1
J: TRBJ2-3
CDR3: CASSPTSLSTDTQYF

size: many
V: TRBV20-1
J: TRBJ2-1
CDR3: CSGGAHSYNEQFF

size: many
V: TRBV2
J: TRBJ1-2
CDR3: CASSEARQAYYGYTF

size: -
V: TRBV19
J: TRBJ1-5
CDR3: CASSMRDGNQPQHF

size: many
V: TRBV7-6
J: TRBJ2-1
CDR3: CASSPRLAGAYNEQFF

size: many
V: TRBV12-3/TRBV12-4
J: TRBJ2-7
CDR3: CASSPRGGYEQYF

size: few
V: TRBV7-9
J: TRBJ2-1
CDR3: CASSLGLAESTSEQFF

size: few
V: TRBV12-3/TRBV12-4
J: TRBJ2-7
CDR3: CASSPAWQTYEQYF

size: few
V: TRBV12-3/TRBV12-4
J: TRBJ1-1
CDR3: CASSDRWTEAFF

size: -
V: TRBV6-5
J: TRBJ2-1
CDR3: CASSYRSEQFF

size: -
V: TRBV21-1
J: TRBJ1-2
CDR3: CASSKGGSILNYGYTF

size: -
V: TRBV27
J: TRBJ2-3
CDR3: CASSSSGRQGDTQYF

size: few
V: TRBV25-1
J: TRBJ2-7
CDR3: CASSEVVRGYEQYF

size: many
V: TRBV20-1
J: TRBJ2-7
CDR3: CSARVGQDYEQYF

size: few
V: TRBV6-2/TRBV6-3
J: TRBJ1-5
CDR3: CASSQTGVNQPQHF

size: few
V: TRBV20-1
J: TRBJ1-2
CDR3: CSAQPGGYGYTF

size: few
V: TRBV27
J: TRBJ2-3
CDR3: CASSRTSGRDTQYF

size: few
V: TRBV28
J: TRBJ2-7
CDR3: CASSLPPPNEQYF

size: few
V: TRBV20-1
J: TRBJ1-6
CDR3: CSATGQRSYNSPLHF

size: -
V: TRBV12-3/TRBV12-4
J: TRBJ1-3
CDR3: CASTNIGQEQTGNTIYF

size: few
V: TRBV20-1
J: TRBJ2-1
CDR3: CSAPRLAGANNEQFF

size: -
V: TRBV20-1
J: TRBJ2-3
CDR3: CSAEPRLAWGPDTQYF

size: many
V: TRBV10-3
J: TRBJ1-1
CDR3: CAISAEANTEAFF

size: many
V: TRBV20-1
J: TRBJ1-5
CDR3: CSATGTRNNQPQHF

size: -
V: TRBV3-1
J: TRBJ2-4
CDR3: CASSQAPHQKNIQYF

size: -
V: TRBV28
J: TRBJ1-2
CDR3: CASSVNGGYTF

size: few
V: TRBV12-3/TRBV12-4
J: TRBJ1-1
CDR3: CASSLDQGDTEAFF

size: -
V: TRBV11-2
J: TRBJ2-2
CDR3: CASSLRGGGREGTGELFF

size: few
V: TRBV7-9
J: TRBJ2-7
CDR3: CASSPRSDRAPYEQYF

size: few
V: TRBV15
J: TRBJ2-1
CDR3: CATSRDWGGTSTRNEQFF

size: -
V: TRBV12-3/TRBV12-4
J: TRBJ2-3
CDR3: CASSFSRGSTDTQYF

size: -
V: TRBV29-1
J: TRBJ1-1
CDR3: CSVDRDRRTEAFF

size: many
V: TRBV5-4
J: TRBJ2-1
CDR3: CASSLRLAESTGFYNEQFF

size: few
V: TRBV7-6
J: TRBJ2-7
CDR3: CASSLSGQGAYEQYF

size: few
V: TRBV9
J: TRBJ2-6
CDR3: CASSALAGGAARANVLTF

size: -
V: TRBV7-2
J: TRBJ2-1
CDR3: CASSRTGDSYNEQFF

size: few
V: TRBV7-9
J: TRBJ1-6
CDR3: CASRQTTGNDNSPLHF

size: -
V: TRBV27
J: TRBJ2-1
CDR3: CASNGLAGRGDEFF

size: -
V: TRBV5-1
J: TRBJ2-3
CDR3: CASSGGTTLTDTQYF

size: -
V: TRBV5-1
J: TRBJ2-7
CDR3: CASSMQGSVIFYEQYF

size: many
V: TRBV10-3
J: TRBJ1-5
CDR3: CAISESLTGGLSQPQHF